This T cell receptor beta chain was documented in a study of cytomegalovirus exposure and HLA in healthy donors. It was the 120-subject validation cohort, separate from the approximately 620-subject first cohort, to which the donors belonged. Germline lookup yields CDR1 LNHDA and CDR2 SQIVND (reference sequence). Trimming took 6 bases from V and 2 from J, leaving 16 bases between them. The CDR3 is 15 residues long. Study-level points and caveats: A few chains tied to CMV proved CMV antigen-specific in vitro. The study flagged roughly 160 TCR beta chains as cytomegalovirus-associated. Rare TCR sequences predominated, though certain public TCRs were found in many donors.

TCRdb's table, derived via immunoSEQ multiplex PCR, lists solely in-frame clones and lacks some. Seen here are 200,000 to 250,000 clones, about nine tenths observed once, and the top ten hold 2% to 2.5%. About this clone: What it binds is unknown.

The J gene is TRBJ2-5, the V gene TRBV19, with D perhaps matching TRBD1 (6 bases). This TCR was sampled from a young woman in good health and CMV-seropositive. Input material: PBMCs. The CDR3 here is CASSHPRDTQETQYF. The CDR3 DNA is TGTGCCAGTAGCCACCCACGGGACACTCAAGAGACCCAGTACTTC. Looking up the rest from reference TRBV19 and TRBJ2-5 gives the full variable domain: DGGITQSPKYLFRKEGQNVTLSCEQNLNHDAMYWYRQDPGQGLRLIYYSQIVNDFQKGDIAEGYSVSREKKESFPLTVTSAQKNPTAFYLCASSHPRDTQETQYFGPGTRLLVL.